The rows below give T cell receptor beta chains drawn from one sample of a study of T cells in Graves' hyperthyroidism and ophthalmopathy. TCRdb re-called the multiplex PCR reads through MiXCR, storing one row per CDR3 protein. The table records a few hundred thousand distinct CDR3 sequences, roughly 18% of them present only once. The sequenced sample was blood. The receptor source for this set is a man in his forties or fifties with Graves' ophthalmopathy. Each CDR3 is given with its conserved first and last residue. The D gene is left open where the match is weak. Where a row states a size, it is once, few, many or the class of an expanded clone; other rows omit it.

J gene: TRBJ2-3; V gene: TRBV24-1; D gene: TRBD1; clone size: NA; CDR3 protein: CATGDGQGSTDTQYF; CDR3 DNA: TGTGCCACCGGAGATGGACAGGGCTCCACAGATACGCAGTATTTT
J gene: TRBJ2-6; V gene: TRBV5-1; D gene: TRBD1; clone size: NA; CDR3 protein: CASSNATGAGANVLTF; CDR3 DNA: TGCGCCAGCAGCAATGCCACAGGGGCTGGGGCCAACGTCCTGACTTTC
J gene: TRBJ1-2; V gene: TRBV18; D gene: TRBD1; clone size: NA; CDR3 protein: CASSPGQGAVSGGYTF; CDR3 DNA: TGTGCCAGCTCACCGGGACAGGGGGCCGTTTCGGGCGGCTACACCTTC
J gene: TRBJ2-1; V gene: TRBV6-4; D gene: TRBD2; clone size: many; CDR3 protein: CASSVVSGLAGLKDNEQFF; CDR3 DNA: TGTGCCAGCTCGGTCGTCTCCGGCCTAGCGGGTCTTAAGGACAATGAGCAGTTCTTC
J gene: TRBJ2-1; V gene: TRBV18; D gene: NA; clone size: many; CDR3 protein: CASSPPQGGSEQFF; CDR3 DNA: TGTGCCAGCTCACCCCCGCAGGGGGGTAGTGAGCAGTTCTTC
J gene: TRBJ1-1; V gene: TRBV28; D gene: TRBD1; clone size: once; CDR3 protein: CASSLQGGPEAFF; CDR3 DNA: TGTGCCAGCAGTTTACAGGGGGGGCCTGAAGCTTTCTTT
J gene: TRBJ2-5; V gene: TRBV28; D gene: NA; clone size: many; CDR3 protein: CASSPGLPLETQYF; CDR3 DNA: TGTGCCAGCAGCCCGGGACTCCCACTGGAGACCCAGTACTTC
J gene: TRBJ1-1; V gene: TRBV30; D gene: NA; clone size: many; CDR3 protein: CAWLTGTGTEAFF; CDR3 DNA: TGTGCCTGGCTTACAGGGACCGGCACTGAAGCTTTCTTT
J gene: TRBJ1-1; V gene: TRBV2; D gene: TRBD1; clone size: many; CDR3 protein: CASRWGQGLNTEAFF; CDR3 DNA: TGTGCCAGCAGGTGGGGACAGGGCCTGAACACTGAAGCTTTCTTT
J gene: TRBJ2-5; V gene: TRBV20-1; D gene: NA; clone size: many; CDR3 protein: CSGIEYRKETQYF; CDR3 DNA: TGCAGTGGGATAGAGTACAGGAAAGAGACCCAGTACTTC
J gene: TRBJ1-2; V gene: TRBV27; D gene: NA; clone size: many; CDR3 protein: CATSLDPSAGYTF; CDR3 DNA: TGTGCCACCAGCTTAGACCCTAGTGCTGGCTACACCTTC
J gene: TRBJ2-1; V gene: TRBV20-1; D gene: NA; clone size: many; CDR3 protein: CSASGGTSPRGNEQFF; CDR3 DNA: TGCAGTGCTAGTGGGGGGACCTCCCCGAGAGGGAATGAGCAGTTCTTC
J gene: TRBJ2-3; V gene: TRBV12-3/TRBV12-4; D gene: NA; clone size: few; CDR3 protein: CASSFPGSTDTQYF; CDR3 DNA: TGTGCCAGCAGTTTTCCGGGGAGCACAGATACGCAGTATTTT
J gene: TRBJ2-2; V gene: TRBV9; D gene: NA; clone size: NA; CDR3 protein: CASSVVFAGELFF; CDR3 DNA: TGTGCCAGCAGCGTAGTATTCGCCGGGGAGCTGTTTTTT